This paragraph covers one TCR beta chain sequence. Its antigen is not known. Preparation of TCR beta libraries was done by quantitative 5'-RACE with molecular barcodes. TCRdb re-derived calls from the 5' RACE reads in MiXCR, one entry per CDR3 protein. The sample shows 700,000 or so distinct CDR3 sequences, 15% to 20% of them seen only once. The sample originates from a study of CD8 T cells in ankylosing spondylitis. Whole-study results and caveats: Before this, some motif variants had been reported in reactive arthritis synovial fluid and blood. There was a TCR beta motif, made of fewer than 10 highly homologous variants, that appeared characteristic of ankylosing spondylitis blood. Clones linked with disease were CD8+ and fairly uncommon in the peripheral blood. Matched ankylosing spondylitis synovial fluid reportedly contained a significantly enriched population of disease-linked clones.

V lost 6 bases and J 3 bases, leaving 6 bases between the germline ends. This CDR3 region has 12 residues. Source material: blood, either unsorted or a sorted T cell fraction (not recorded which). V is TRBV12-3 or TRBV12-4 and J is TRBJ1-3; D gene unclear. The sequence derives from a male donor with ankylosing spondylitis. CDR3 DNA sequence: TGTGCCAGCAGAACAGTTGGAAACACCATATATTTT. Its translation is CASRTVGNTIYF.